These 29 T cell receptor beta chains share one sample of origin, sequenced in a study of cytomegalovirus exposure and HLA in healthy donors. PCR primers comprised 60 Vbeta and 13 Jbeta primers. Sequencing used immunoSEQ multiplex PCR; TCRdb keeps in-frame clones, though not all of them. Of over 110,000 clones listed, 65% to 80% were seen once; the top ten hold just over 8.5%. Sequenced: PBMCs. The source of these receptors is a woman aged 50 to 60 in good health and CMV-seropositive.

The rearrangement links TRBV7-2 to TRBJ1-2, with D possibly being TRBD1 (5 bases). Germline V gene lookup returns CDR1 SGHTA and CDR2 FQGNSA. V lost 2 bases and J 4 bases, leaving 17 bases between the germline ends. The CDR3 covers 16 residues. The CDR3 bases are TGTGCCAGCAGCTTATTTGGTCAGGGAAGCTCCTATGGCTACACCTTC. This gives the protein CASSLFGQGSSYGYTF.

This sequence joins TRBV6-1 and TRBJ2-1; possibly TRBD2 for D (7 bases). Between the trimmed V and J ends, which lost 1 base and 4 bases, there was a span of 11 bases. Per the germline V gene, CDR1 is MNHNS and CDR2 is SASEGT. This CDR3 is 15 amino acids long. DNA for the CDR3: TGTGCCAGCAGTGAAGGGGGGGGCCCTTACAATGAGCAGTTCTTC. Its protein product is CASSEGGGPYNEQFF.

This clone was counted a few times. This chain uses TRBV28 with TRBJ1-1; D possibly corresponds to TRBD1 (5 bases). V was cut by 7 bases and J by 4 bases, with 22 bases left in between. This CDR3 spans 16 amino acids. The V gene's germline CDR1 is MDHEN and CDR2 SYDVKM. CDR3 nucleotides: TGTGCCAGCACTCTCCTAGGAGGGGCCTTTGGCACTGAAGCTTTCTTT. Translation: CASTLLGGAFGTEAFF. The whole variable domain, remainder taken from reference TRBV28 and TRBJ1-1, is DVKVTQSSRYLVKRTGEKVFLECVQDMDHENMFWYRQDPGLGLRLIYFSYDVKMKEKGDIPEGYSVSREKKERFSLILESASTNQTSMYLCASTLLGGAFGTEAFFGQGTRLTVV.

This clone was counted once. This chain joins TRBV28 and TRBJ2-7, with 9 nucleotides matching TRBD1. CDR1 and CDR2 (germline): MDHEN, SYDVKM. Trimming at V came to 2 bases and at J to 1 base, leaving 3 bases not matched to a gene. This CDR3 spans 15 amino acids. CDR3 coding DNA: TGTGCCAGCAGTTTAGAGGGGACAGGGTCCTACGAGCAGTACTTC. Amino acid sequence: CASSLEGTGSYEQYF. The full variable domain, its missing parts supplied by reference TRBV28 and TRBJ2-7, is DVKVTQSSRYLVKRTGEKVFLECVQDMDHENMFWYRQDPGLGLRLIYFSYDVKMKEKGDIPEGYSVSREKKERFSLILESASTNQTSMYLCASSLEGTGSYEQYFGPGTRLTVT.

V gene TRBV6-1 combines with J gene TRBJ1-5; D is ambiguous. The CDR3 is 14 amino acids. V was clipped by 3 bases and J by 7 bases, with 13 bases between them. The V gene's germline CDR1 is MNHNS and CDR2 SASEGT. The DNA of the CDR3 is TGTGCCAGCAGTGAGAACGACCCGGGACAGCCCCAGCATTTT. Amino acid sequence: CASSENDPGQPQHF.

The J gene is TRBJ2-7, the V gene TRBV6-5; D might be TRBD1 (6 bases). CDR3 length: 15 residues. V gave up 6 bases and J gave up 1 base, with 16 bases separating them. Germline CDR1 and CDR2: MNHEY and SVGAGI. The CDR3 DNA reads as TGTGCCAGCAGCCGTCTACTGGGGGCATCCTACGAGCAGTACTTC. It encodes CASSRLLGASYEQYF.

As DNA, the CDR3 is TGTGCCAGCAGCTTGGATGCTAGCGGGGGGCACAATGAGCAGTTCTTC. It is translated as CASSLDASGGHNEQFF. This sequence joins TRBV5-4 and TRBJ2-1; 11 bases line up with TRBD2. Germline loops: CDR1 SGHNT, CDR2 YYREEE (reference sequence). The CDR3 runs to 16 residues. The ends lost 0 bases at V and 5 bases at J; junction bases unmatched: 4.

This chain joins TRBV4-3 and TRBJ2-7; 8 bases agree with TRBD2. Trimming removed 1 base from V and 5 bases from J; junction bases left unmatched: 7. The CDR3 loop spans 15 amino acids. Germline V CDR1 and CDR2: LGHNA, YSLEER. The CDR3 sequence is CASSQGGLGTHEQYF. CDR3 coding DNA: TGCGCCAGCAGCCAAGGGGGACTAGGTACCCACGAGCAGTACTTC.

The DNA of the CDR3 is TGTGCCAGCAGTGCCTCCCTGGCCAGGGCTGGTGAAAAACTGTTTTTT. Its protein product is CASSASLARAGEKLFF. This chain uses TRBV2 with TRBJ1-4; D might be TRBD1 (5 bases). V was clipped by 4 bases and J by 7 bases, with 19 bases between them. The CDR3 runs 16 residues. CDR1 is SNHLY, CDR2 FYNNEI, per germline.

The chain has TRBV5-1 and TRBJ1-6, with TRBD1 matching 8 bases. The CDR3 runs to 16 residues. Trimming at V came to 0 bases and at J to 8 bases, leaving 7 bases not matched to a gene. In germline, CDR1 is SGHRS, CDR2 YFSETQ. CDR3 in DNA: TGCGCCAGCAGCTTGGGACAGGGGACAAACGATTCACCCCTCCACTTT. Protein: CASSLGQGTNDSPLHF.

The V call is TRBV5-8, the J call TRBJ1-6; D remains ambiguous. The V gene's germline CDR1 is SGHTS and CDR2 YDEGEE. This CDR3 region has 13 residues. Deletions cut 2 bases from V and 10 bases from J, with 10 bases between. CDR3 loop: CASSFKPGSPLHF. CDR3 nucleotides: TGTGCCAGCAGCTTTAAACCGGGGTCACCCCTCCACTTT.

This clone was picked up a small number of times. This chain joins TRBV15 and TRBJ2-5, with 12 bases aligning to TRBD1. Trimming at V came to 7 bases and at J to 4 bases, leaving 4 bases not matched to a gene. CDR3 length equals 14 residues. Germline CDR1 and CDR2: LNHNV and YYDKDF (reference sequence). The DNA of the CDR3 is TGTGCCACCAACAGGGACAGGGGGCGAGAGACCCAGTACTTC. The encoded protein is CATNRDRGRETQYF.

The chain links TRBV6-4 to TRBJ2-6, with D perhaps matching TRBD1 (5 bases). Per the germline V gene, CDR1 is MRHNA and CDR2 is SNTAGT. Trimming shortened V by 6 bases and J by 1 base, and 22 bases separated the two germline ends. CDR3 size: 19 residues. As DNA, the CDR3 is TGTGCCAGCAGCTCCCGGCCCGTGCAGGGATTGTCTGGGGCCAACGTCCTGACTTTC. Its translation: CASSSRPVQGLSGANVLTF.

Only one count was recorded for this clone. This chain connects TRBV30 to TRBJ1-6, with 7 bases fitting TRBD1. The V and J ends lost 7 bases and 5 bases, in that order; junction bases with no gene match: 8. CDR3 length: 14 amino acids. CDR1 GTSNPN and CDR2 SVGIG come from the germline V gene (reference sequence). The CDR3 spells CAFGAGQNNSPLHF. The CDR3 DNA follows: TGTGCCTTTGGGGCGGGACAGAATAATTCACCCCTCCACTTT.

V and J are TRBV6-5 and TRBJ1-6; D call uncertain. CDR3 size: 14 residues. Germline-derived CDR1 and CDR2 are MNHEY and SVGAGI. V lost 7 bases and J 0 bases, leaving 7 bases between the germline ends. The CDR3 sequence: CASTRSSYNSPLHF. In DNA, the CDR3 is TGTGCCAGCACCCGGAGCTCCTATAATTCACCCCTCCACTTT.

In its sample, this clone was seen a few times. The DNA of the CDR3 is TGTGCCAGCAGTATCCTACAGGGGAGCACAGATACGCAGTATTTT. It translates to CASSILQGSTDTQYF. This chain uses TRBV27 with TRBJ2-3; 7 bases align to TRBD1. Unmatched junction bases numbered 5, after V lost 5 bases and J lost 0 bases. The CDR3 runs to 15 residues. CDR1 and CDR2 (germline): MNHEY, SMNVEV (reference sequence).

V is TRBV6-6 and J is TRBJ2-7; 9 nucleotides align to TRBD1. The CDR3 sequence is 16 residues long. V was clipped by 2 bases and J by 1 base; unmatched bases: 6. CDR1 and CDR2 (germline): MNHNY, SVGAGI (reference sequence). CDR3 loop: CASSYPAGTGSYEQYF. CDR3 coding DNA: TGTGCCAGCAGTTACCCCGCGGGGACAGGGTCCTACGAGCAGTACTTC.

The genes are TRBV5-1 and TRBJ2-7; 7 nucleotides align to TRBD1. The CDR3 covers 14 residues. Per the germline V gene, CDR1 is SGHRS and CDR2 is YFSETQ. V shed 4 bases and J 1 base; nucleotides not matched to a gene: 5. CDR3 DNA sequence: TGCGCCAGCAGCCCGGGGACAGTTTCCTACGAGCAGTACTTC. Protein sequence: CASSPGTVSYEQYF.

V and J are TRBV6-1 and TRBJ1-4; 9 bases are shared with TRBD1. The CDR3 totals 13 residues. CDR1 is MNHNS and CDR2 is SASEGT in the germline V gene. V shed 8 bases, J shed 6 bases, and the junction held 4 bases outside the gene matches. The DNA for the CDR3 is TGTGCCAGCTCCGGGACAGGGCATGAAAAACTGTTTTTT. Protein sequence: CASSGTGHEKLFF.

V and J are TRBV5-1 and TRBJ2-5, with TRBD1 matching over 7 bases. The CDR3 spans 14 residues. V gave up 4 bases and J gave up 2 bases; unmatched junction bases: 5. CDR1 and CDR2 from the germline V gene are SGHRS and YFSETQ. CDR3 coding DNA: TGCGCCAGCAGCAAACAGGGGCCGCAAGAGACCCAGTACTTC. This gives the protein CASSKQGPQETQYF.

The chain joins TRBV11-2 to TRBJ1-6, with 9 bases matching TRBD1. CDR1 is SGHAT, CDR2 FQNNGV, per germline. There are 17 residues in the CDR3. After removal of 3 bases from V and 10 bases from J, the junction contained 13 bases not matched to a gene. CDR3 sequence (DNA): TGTGCCAGCAGCTTGATTAAGCCGGGACAGGGTGACTCACCCCTCCACTTT. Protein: CASSLIKPGQGDSPLHF.

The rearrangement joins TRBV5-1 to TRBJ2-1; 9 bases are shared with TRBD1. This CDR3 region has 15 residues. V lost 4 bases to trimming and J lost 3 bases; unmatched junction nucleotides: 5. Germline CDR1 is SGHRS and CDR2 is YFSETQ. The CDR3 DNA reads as TGCGCCAGCAGCCAGCCGGGACAGGGCTACAATGAGCAGTTCTTC. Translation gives CASSQPGQGYNEQFF. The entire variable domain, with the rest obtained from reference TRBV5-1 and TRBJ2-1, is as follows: KAGVTQTPRYLIKTRGQQVTLSCSPISGHRSVSWYQQTPGQGLQFLFEYFSETQRNKGNFPGRFSGRQFSNSRSEMNVSTLELGDSALYLCASSQPGQGYNEQFFGPGTRLTVL.

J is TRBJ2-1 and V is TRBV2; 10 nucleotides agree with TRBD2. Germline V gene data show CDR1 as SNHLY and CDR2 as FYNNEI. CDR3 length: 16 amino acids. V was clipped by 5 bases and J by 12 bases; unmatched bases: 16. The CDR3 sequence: CASSTEEVVAGGGQFF. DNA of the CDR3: TGTGCCAGCAGTACCGAAGAGGTTGTAGCGGGGGGTGGGCAGTTCTTC.

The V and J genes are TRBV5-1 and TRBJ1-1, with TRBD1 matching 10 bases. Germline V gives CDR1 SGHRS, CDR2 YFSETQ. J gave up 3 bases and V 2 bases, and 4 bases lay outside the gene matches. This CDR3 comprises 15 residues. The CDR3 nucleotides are TGCGCCAGCAGCTTAGACAGGGGGCGCGACACTGAAGCTTTCTTT. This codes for CASSLDRGRDTEAFF.

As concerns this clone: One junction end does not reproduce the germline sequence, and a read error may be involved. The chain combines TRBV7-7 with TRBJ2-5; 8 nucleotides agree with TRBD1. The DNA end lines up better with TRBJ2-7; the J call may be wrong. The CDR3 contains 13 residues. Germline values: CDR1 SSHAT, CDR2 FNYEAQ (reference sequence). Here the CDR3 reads CASSSDRDREQYF. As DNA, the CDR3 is TGTGCTAGCAGCTCGGACAGGGATCGCGAGCAGTACTTC.

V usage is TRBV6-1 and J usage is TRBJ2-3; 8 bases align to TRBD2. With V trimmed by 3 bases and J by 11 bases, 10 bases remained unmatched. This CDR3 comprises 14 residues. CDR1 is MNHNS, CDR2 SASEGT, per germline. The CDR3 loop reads CASSDLAGGGQQYF. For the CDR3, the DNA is TGTGCCAGCAGTGACTTGGCGGGGGGCGGCCAGCAGTATTTT.

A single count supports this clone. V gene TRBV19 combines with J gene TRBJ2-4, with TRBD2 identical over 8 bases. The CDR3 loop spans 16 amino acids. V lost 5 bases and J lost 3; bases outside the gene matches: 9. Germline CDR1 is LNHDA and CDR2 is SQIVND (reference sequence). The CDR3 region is CASSSAAAGGKNIQYF. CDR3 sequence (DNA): TGTGCCAGTAGTTCAGCGGCCGCGGGGGGCAAAAACATTCAGTACTTC.

CDR3 sequence reads: CASTVTELHSPLHF. In nucleotides, the CDR3 is TGTGCCAGCACCGTAACAGAGCTCCATTCACCCCTCCACTTT. The chain has TRBV6-1 and TRBJ1-6, with D hard to call. CDR1 and CDR2 from the germline V gene are MNHNS and SASEGT. Trimming cost V 7 bases and J 8 bases, with 15 bases left between them. This CDR3 has 14 residues.

The CDR3 spells CASSTSRQGAYEQYF. In DNA form, the CDR3 reads TGTGCCAGTAGTACCTCTCGACAGGGAGCCTACGAGCAGTACTTC. The chain has TRBV19 and TRBJ2-7, with 7 bases aligning to TRBD1. With 4 bases clipped from V and 2 bases from J, the junction kept 8 bases outside the gene matches. The length of the CDR3 is 15 residues. The germline V gene encodes CDR1 LNHDA and CDR2 SQIVND (reference sequence).